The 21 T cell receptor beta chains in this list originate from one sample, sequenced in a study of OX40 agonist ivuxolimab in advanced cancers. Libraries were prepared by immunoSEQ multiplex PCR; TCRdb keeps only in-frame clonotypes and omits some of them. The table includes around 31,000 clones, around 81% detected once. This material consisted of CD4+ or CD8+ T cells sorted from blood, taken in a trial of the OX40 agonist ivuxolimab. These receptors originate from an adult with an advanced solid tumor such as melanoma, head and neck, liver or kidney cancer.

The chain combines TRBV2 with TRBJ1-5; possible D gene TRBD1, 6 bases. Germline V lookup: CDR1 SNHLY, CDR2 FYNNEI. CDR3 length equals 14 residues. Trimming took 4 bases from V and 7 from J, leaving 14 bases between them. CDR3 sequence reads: CASSAGDGGQPQHF. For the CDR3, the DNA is TGTGCCAGCAGTGCAGGGGACGGGGGCCAGCCCCAGCATTTT.

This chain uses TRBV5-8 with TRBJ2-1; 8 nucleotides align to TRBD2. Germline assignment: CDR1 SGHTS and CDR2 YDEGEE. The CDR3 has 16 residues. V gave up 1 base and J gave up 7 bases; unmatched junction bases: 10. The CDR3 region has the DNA TGTGCCAGCAGCTTGTTTGTCGGGAGGGCAGGAAATGAGCAGTTCTTC. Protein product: CASSLFVGRAGNEQFF.

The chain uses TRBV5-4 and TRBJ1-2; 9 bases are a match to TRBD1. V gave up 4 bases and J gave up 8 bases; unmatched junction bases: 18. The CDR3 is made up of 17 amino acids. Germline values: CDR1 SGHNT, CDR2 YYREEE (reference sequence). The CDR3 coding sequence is TGTGCCAGCAGCAATCATATGGCCGGGACAGGGCGACTCGGCTACACCTTC. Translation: CASSNHMAGTGRLGYTF.

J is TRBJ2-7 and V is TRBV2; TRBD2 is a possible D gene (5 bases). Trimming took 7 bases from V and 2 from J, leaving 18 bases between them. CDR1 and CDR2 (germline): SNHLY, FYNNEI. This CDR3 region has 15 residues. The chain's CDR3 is CASTGAGKKAYEQYF. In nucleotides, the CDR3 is TGTGCCAGCACGGGCGCCGGGAAAAAGGCCTACGAGCAGTACTTC. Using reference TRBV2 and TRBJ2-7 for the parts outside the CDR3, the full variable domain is EPEVTQTPSHQVTQMGQEVILRCVPISNHLYFYWYRQILGQKVEFLVSFYNNEISEKSEIFDDQFSVERPDGSNFTLKIRSTKLEDSAMYFCASTGAGKKAYEQYFGPGTRLTVT.

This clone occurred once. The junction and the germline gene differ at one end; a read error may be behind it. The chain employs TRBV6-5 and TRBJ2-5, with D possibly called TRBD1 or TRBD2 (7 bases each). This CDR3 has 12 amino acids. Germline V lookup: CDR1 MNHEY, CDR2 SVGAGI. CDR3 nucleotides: TGTGCCTGCAGGGGGGGGAGGGAGACCCAGTACTTC. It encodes CACRGGRETQYF.

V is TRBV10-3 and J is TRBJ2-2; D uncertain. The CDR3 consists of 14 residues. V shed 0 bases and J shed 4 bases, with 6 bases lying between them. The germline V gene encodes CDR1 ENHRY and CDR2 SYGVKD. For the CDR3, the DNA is TGTGCCATCAGTGAGTCTGGCCTCACCGGGGAGCTGTTTTTT. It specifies CAISESGLTGELFF.

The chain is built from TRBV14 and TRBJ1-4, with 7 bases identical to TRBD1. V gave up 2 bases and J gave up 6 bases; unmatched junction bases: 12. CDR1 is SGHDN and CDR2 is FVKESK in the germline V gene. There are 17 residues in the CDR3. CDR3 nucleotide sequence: TGTGCCAGCAGCCAAACCATTCGACAGGGTAGGGATGAAAAACTGTTTTTT. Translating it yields CASSQTIRQGRDEKLFF.

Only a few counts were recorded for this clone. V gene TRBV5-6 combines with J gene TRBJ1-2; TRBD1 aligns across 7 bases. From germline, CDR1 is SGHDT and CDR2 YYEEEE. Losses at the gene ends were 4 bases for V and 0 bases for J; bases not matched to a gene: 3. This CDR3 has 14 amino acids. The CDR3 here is CASSPGTANYGYTF. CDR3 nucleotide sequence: TGTGCCAGCAGCCCCGGGACAGCTAACTATGGCTACACCTTC.

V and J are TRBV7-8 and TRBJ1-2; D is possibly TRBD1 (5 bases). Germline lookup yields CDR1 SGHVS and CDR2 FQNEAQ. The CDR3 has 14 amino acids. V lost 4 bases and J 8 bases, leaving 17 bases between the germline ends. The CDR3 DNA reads TGTGCCAGCAGCTCCGGGGGGGGGATTAGAGGCTACACCTTC. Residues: CASSSGGGIRGYTF.

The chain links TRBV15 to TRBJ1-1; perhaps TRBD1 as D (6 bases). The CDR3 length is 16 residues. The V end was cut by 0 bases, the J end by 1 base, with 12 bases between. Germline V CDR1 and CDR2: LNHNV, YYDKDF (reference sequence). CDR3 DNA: TGTGCCACCAGCAGAGATTGGGGGGACACGAACACTGAAGCTTTCTTT. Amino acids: CATSRDWGDTNTEAFF.

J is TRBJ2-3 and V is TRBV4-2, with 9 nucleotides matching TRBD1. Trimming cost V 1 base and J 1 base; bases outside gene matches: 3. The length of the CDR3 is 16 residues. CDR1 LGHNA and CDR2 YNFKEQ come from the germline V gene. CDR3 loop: CASSQVGDRGTDTQYF. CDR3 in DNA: TGTGCCAGCAGCCAAGTCGGGGACAGGGGCACAGATACGCAGTATTTT.

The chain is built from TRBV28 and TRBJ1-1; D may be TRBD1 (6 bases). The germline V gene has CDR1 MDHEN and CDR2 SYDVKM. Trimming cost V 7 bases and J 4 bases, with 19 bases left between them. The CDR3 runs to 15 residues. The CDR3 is CASIPRGRGGTEAFF. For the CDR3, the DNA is TGTGCCAGCATCCCTCGAGGGAGGGGGGGCACTGAAGCTTTCTTT.

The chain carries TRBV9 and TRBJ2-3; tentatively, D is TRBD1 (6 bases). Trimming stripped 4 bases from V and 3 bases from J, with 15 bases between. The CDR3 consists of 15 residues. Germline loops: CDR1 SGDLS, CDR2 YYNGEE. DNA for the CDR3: TGTGCCAGCAGCTTGAGACAGGATGGGACAGATACGCAGTATTTT. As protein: CASSLRQDGTDTQYF.

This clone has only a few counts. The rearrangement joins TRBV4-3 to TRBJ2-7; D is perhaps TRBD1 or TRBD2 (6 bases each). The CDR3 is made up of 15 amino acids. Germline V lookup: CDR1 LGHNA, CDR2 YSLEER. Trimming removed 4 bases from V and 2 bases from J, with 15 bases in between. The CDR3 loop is CASSRSFGGAYEQYF. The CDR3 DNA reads TGCGCCAGCAGCCGCTCCTTCGGGGGCGCCTACGAGCAGTACTTC.

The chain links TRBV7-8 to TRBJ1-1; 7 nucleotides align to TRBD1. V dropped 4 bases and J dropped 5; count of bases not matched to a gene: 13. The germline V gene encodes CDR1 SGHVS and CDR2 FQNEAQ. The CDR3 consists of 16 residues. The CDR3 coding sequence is TGTGCCAGCAGCTCGCTGGGGGACAGAATGGGAACTGAAGCTTTCTTT. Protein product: CASSSLGDRMGTEAFF.

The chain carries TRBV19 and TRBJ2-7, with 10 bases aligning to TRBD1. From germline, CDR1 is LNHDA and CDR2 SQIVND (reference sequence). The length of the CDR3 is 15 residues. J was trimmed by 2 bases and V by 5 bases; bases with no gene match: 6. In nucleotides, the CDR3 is TGTGCCAGTAGTGATCCGGGACAGGGGACCTACGAGCAGTACTTC. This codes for CASSDPGQGTYEQYF.

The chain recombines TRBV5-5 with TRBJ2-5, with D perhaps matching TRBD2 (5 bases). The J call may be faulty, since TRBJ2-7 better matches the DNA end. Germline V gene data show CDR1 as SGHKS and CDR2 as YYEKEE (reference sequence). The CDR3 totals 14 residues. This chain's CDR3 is CASATVGRSDEQYF. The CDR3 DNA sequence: TGTGCCAGCGCCACGGTAGGGCGTAGCGACGAGCAGTACTTC.

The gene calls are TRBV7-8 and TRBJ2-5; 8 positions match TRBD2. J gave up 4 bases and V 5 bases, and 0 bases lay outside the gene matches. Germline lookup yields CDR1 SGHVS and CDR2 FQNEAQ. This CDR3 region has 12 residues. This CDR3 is CASSRGGETQYF. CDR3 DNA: TGTGCCAGCAGCCGGGGGGGAGAGACCCAGTACTTC.

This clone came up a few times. The CDR3 sequence: CASSLINGYEQYF. For the CDR3, the DNA is TGTGCCAGCAGCTTAATAAACGGCTACGAGCAGTACTTC. The chain recombines TRBV7-2 with TRBJ2-7; D is unresolved. Germline V CDR1 and CDR2: SGHTA, FQGNSA. The CDR3 sequence is 13 residues long. Trimming cost V 2 bases and J 3 bases, with 8 bases left between them.

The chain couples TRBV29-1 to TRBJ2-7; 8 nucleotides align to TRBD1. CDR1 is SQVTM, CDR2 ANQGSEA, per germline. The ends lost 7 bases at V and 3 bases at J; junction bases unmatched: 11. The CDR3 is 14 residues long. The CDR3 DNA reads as TGCAGCGCCCGACGGGACAGGAACAACTACGAGCAGTACTTC. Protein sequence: CSARRDRNNYEQYF.

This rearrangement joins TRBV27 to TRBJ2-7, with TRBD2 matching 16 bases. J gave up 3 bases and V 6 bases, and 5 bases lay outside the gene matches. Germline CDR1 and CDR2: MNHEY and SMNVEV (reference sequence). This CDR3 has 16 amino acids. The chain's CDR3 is CASRSGTSGRVYEQYF. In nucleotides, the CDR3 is TGTGCCAGCAGATCCGGGACTAGCGGGAGGGTCTACGAGCAGTACTTC.